These 8 T cell receptor beta chains share one sample of origin, sequenced in a study of spatial heterogeneity in lung cancer. Study outcomes and limitations: For expanded intratumoral alpha and beta TCRs, counts tracked tumor mutation counts.

The antigens these receptors bind are not known. Time point here: sample taken at primary tumor resection. TCRdb re-called the 5' RACE reads with MiXCR, one entry per CDR3 protein. Among 750 to 950 distinct CDR3 sequences, roughly a tenth were seen once, and the ten largest hold under 35%. Sample: lung tumor tissue, taken at surgery. The origin of the receptors is a male donor with early-stage non-small cell lung cancer.

This clonotype is termed hyperexpanded. The chain recombines TRBV28 with TRBJ2-5; D is possibly TRBD2 (5 bases). Trimming stripped 5 bases from V and 5 bases from J, with 12 bases between. The germline V gene has CDR1 MDHEN and CDR2 SYDVKM. This CDR3 spans 13 amino acids. The CDR3 loop reads CASSPRRRETQYF. The CDR3 DNA reads TGTGCCAGCAGTCCAAGAAGGAGGGAGACCCAGTACTTC.

By share, this clonotype ranks as large (0.1 to 1%). The rearrangement uses TRBV7-9 and TRBJ1-4; 8 bases agree with TRBD1. The CDR3 sequence is 15 residues long. The germline CDR1 and CDR2 sequences are SEHNR and FQNEAQ (reference sequence). V dropped 4 bases and J dropped 6; count of bases not matched to a gene: 7. The CDR3 sequence is CASSSWTGRDEKLFF. The CDR3 DNA is TGTGCCAGCAGCTCTTGGACAGGGCGAGATGAAAAACTGTTTTTT.

This clonotype is large by share. CDR3 loop: CSATLAGGEETQYF. The CDR3 bases are TGCAGTGCTACCCTAGCGGGGGGGGAAGAGACCCAGTACTTC. The chain combines TRBV20-1 with TRBJ2-5, with 12 bases identical to TRBD2. Germline CDR1 DFQATT, CDR2 SNEGSKA (reference sequence). The trim removed 4 bases at V and 3 bases at J, leaving 3 bases unmatched. This CDR3 has 14 residues.

This clonotype is judged medium-sized. CDR3 in DNA: TGTGCCATCAGTGAGTCGGGAGGGGATGGCTACACCTTC. Translated: CAISESGGDGYTF. This rearrangement joins TRBV10-3 to TRBJ1-2, with D possibly TRBD1 on 5 matching bases. Germline loops: CDR1 ENHRY, CDR2 SYGVKD. The CDR3 is 13 residues long. The ends were cut back, 0 bases at V and 6 bases at J, with 8 bases in the middle.

This clonotype counts as large. This chain links TRBV2 with TRBJ2-7; no clear D. With 2 bases removed from V and 4 bases from J, the gap between germline ends came to 15 bases. Germline V gene lookup returns CDR1 SNHLY and CDR2 FYNNEI. CDR3 length: 15 amino acids. In DNA form, the CDR3 reads TGTGCCAGCAGTGAATTTCGTTCTAGTGGGTACGAGCAGTACTTC. It is translated as CASSEFRSSGYEQYF.

Judged by abundance, this clonotype is medium-sized. The chain combines TRBV20-1 with TRBJ1-2; D remains ambiguous. The CDR3 is 14 amino acids. Trimming took 3 bases from V and 1 from J, leaving 12 bases between them. Germline-derived CDR1 and CDR2 are DFQATT and SNEGSKA (reference sequence). The CDR3, as DNA: TGCAGTGCTAGTACAGCCTCATTTAACTATGGCTACACCTTC. Translating gives CSASTASFNYGYTF.

By share, this clonotype counts as large. The V call is TRBV3-1, the J call TRBJ2-5; possibly TRBD2 for D (5 bases). Germline V lookup: CDR1 LGHDT, CDR2 YNNKEL (reference sequence). The CDR3 is 13 residues long. Trimming removed 4 bases at V and 5 bases at J, with 11 bases between. CDR3 sequence: CASSRTSWETQYF. The CDR3 DNA sequence: TGTGCCAGCAGCCGCACTAGTTGGGAGACCCAGTACTTC.

By share, this clonotype ranks as medium-sized. The chain joins TRBV6-1 to TRBJ2-3; D could derive from TRBD1 or TRBD2 (5 bases each). This CDR3 is built from 15 residues. V was pared by 7 bases and J by 1 base, with 15 bases between. Germline lookup yields CDR1 MNHNS and CDR2 SASEGT. The CDR3 is CASTRGAIRTDTQYF. The CDR3 DNA follows: TGTGCCAGCACCAGAGGGGCGATACGCACAGATACGCAGTATTTT.